A single T cell receptor beta chain is shown here with its context. This sample was taken from a study of cytomegalovirus exposure and HLA in healthy donors. V dropped 3 bases and J dropped 4 bases, with 12 bases sitting between them. The germline V gene encodes CDR1 MNHEY and CDR2 SVGAGI. The CDR3 consists of 14 residues. The PCR used 60 Vbeta and 13 Jbeta primers. The table came from immunoSEQ multiplex PCR; TCRdb's copy has only in-frame clones and leaves some out. The repertoire has about 130,000 clones, around 80% of them found once; the top ten carry 3% to 4%. The V and J genes are TRBV6-5 and TRBJ1-2; D is unresolved. The sequenced material came from PBMCs. The TCR comes from a woman between 40 and 50 years old in good health and CMV-seronegative. This CDR3 is CASSYVQAPYGYTF. The CDR3 DNA follows: TGTGCCAGCAGTTATGTGCAGGCTCCCTATGGCTACACCTTC.